The next 19 T cell receptor beta chains were all read from a single sample in a study of T cell responses to AZD1222 COVID-19 vaccine. Generated by immunoSEQ multiplex PCR, the TCRdb table keeps only in-frame clones and is missing some. The sample carries 100,000 to 150,000 clones, around 90% recorded once. This specimen consisted of peripheral blood, obtained on day 0 of AZD1222 vaccination. The receptors here all came from an adult in good health.

The rearrangement links TRBV19 to TRBJ2-3, with 10 bases fitting TRBD2. The CDR3 consists of 16 residues. The V gene's germline CDR1 is LNHDA and CDR2 SQIVND (reference sequence). V shed 2 bases, J shed 4 bases, and the junction held 6 bases outside the gene matches. CDR3 nucleotide sequence: TGTGCCAGTAGTATATGGAGCGGGGGGGCCGCAGATACGCAGTATTTT. It specifies CASSIWSGGAADTQYF. Combining the CDR3 with reference TRBV19 and TRBJ2-3 gives the whole variable domain DGGITQSPKYLFRKEGQNVTLSCEQNLNHDAMYWYRQDPGQGLRLIYYSQIVNDFQKGDIAEGYSVSREKKESFPLTVTSAQKNPTAFYLCASSIWSGGAADTQYFGPGTRLTVL.

In regard to this clone: The identical CDR3 is also encoded by other nucleotide sequences in the sample. The gene calls are TRBV18 and TRBJ1-1; 8 bases fit TRBD1. The CDR3 sequence is 14 residues long. With 3 bases clipped from V and 1 base from J, the junction kept 1 base outside the gene matches. Per germline, CDR1 KGHSH and CDR2 LQKENI. The CDR3 loop is CASSPGQGNTEAFF. The CDR3 DNA sequence: TGTGCCAGCTCACCCGGACAGGGGAACACTGAAGCTTTCTTT.

The V call is TRBV29-1, the J call TRBJ1-5; D is perhaps TRBD1 (5 bases). Germline lookup yields CDR1 SQVTM and CDR2 ANQGSEA. There are 13 residues in the CDR3. V was shortened by 7 bases and J by 4 bases, with 14 bases between the two germline ends. The CDR3 sequence: CSGGTGWNQPQHF. The CDR3 DNA reads TGCAGCGGCGGGACTGGGTGGAATCAGCCCCAGCATTTT.

This clone turned up a few times. Here the CDR3 reads CASDLGTIGTGLLSGANVLTF. CDR3 DNA: TGTGCCAGCGATTTGGGGACAATAGGGACAGGTCTCTTGTCTGGGGCCAACGTCCTGACTTTC. This sequence joins TRBV19 and TRBJ2-6, with 8 positions matching TRBD1. CDR1 and CDR2 (germline): LNHDA, SQIVND (reference sequence). The CDR3 has 21 residues. J was trimmed by 1 base and V by 9 bases; bases with no gene match: 23. Using reference TRBV19 and TRBJ2-6 for the parts outside the CDR3, the full variable domain is DGGITQSPKYLFRKEGQNVTLSCEQNLNHDAMYWYRQDPGQGLRLIYYSQIVNDFQKGDIAEGYSVSREKKESFPLTVTSAQKNPTAFYLCASDLGTIGTGLLSGANVLTFGAGSRLTVL.

The rearrangement uses TRBV9 and TRBJ2-6; TRBD2 matches 12 bases. The CDR3 runs to 19 residues. The germline gives CDR1 SGDLS, CDR2 YYNGEE. V was clipped by 3 bases and J by 1 base; unmatched bases: 8. Here the CDR3 DNA reads TGTGCCAGCAGCGCCTTACTAGCGGGGGGCCCATCTGGGGCCAACGTCCTGACTTTC. Translating it yields CASSALLAGGPSGANVLTF.

The rearrangement joins TRBV6-5 to TRBJ2-7, with D perhaps TRBD1 (5 bases). V lost 4 bases and J lost 2, with 9 bases in between. The CDR3 is 13 residues long. Germline V gene lookup returns CDR1 MNHEY and CDR2 SVGAGI. For the CDR3, the DNA is TGTGCCAGCAGTTGGGGCAGGACCTACGAGCAGTACTTC. Encoded protein: CASSWGRTYEQYF.

This chain connects TRBV28 to TRBJ2-6; D perhaps matches TRBD2 (5 bases). Germline values: CDR1 MDHEN, CDR2 SYDVKM. V was cut by 2 bases and J by 1 base, with 12 bases left in between. The CDR3 spans 17 residues. The CDR3 protein is CASSLGGPQSGANVLTF. CDR3 DNA: TGTGCCAGCAGTTTAGGCGGGCCCCAATCTGGGGCCAACGTCCTGACTTTC.

V is TRBV6-2 or TRBV6-3 and J is TRBJ2-5, with D perhaps matching TRBD2 (6 bases). Germline lookup yields CDR1 MNHEY and CDR2 SVGEGT. V was pared by 4 bases and J by 5 bases, with 20 bases between. The CDR3 covers 16 residues. The CDR3 sequence is CASSSPKIASVETQYF. CDR3 in DNA: TGTGCCAGCAGTTCCCCAAAGATCGCTAGCGTTGAGACCCAGTACTTC.

Only a few counts were recorded for this clone. The chain recombines TRBV11-2 with TRBJ2-7; D gene uncertain. The CDR3 contains 14 residues. Trimming cost V 2 bases and J 2 bases, with 10 bases left between them. The germline CDR1 and CDR2 sequences are SGHAT and FQNNGV. The CDR3 reads CASSLSDGTYEQYF. The CDR3 bases are TGTGCCAGCAGCTTATCCGACGGTACCTACGAGCAGTACTTC.

The rearrangement joins TRBV5-1 to TRBJ1-5, with TRBD1 matching 8 bases. CDR3 length equals 14 residues. V was clipped by 4 bases and J by 5 bases; unmatched bases: 5. Germline-derived CDR1 and CDR2 are SGHRS and YFSETQ. CDR3: CASSPGQGHQPQHF. The DNA for the CDR3 is TGCGCCAGCAGCCCCGGACAGGGTCATCAGCCCCAGCATTTT.

The J gene is TRBJ2-5, the V gene TRBV15; TRBD2 aligns across 9 bases. Germline V lookup: CDR1 LNHNV, CDR2 YYDKDF (reference sequence). V gave up 0 bases and J gave up 3 bases; unmatched junction bases: 2. The CDR3 length is 15 residues. The chain's CDR3 is CATSRDSGGKETQYF. The CDR3 DNA follows: TGTGCCACCAGCAGAGATAGCGGGGGAAAAGAGACCCAGTACTTC.

V gene TRBV7-6 combines with J gene TRBJ1-5; D is uncertain. Per germline, CDR1 SGHVS and CDR2 FNYEAQ. The CDR3 is 16 residues long. The V end was cut by 5 bases, the J end by 1 base, with 15 bases between. For the CDR3, the DNA is TGTGCCAGCAGCCCCTCGGGATCCGGGAGCAATCAGCCCCAGCATTTT. Protein product: CASSPSGSGSNQPQHF.

This chain uses TRBV12-5 with TRBJ1-2, with 11 bases aligning to TRBD1. V trimming: 5 bases; J trimming: 6 bases; junction bases outside the gene matches: 11. In germline, CDR1 is LGHNT, CDR2 FRNRAP. This CDR3 comprises 16 residues. The CDR3 sequence: CASGPTGTGGLNGYTF. The DNA of the CDR3 is TGTGCTAGTGGTCCCACCGGGACAGGGGGACTGAATGGCTACACCTTC.

This clone was counted only a few times. This chain connects TRBV30 to TRBJ2-1; D ambiguous. The CDR3 loop spans 10 amino acids. V was pared by 2 bases and J by 7 bases, with 3 bases between. The germline V gene has CDR1 GTSNPN and CDR2 SVGIG (reference sequence). The CDR3 here is CAWSWNEQFF. The CDR3 coding sequence is TGTGCCTGGAGTTGGAATGAGCAGTTCTTC.

This chain links TRBV6-2 or TRBV6-3 with TRBJ2-1; 11 nucleotides line up with TRBD2. CDR1 and CDR2 (germline): MNHEY, SVGEGT. The J segment lost 6 bases and the V segment lost 6 bases, leaving 13 bases of the junction unmatched. The length of the CDR3 is 17 residues. CDR3 in amino acids: CASSDTSGSRQGNEQFF. In DNA, the CDR3 is TGTGCCAGCAGCGATACTAGCGGGAGTCGTCAGGGCAATGAGCAGTTCTTC.

V usage is TRBV20-1 and J usage is TRBJ1-6; 10 nucleotides match TRBD1. This CDR3 contains 14 residues. The J segment lost 8 bases and the V segment lost 3 bases, leaving 4 bases of the junction unmatched. Germline assignment: CDR1 DFQATT and CDR2 SNEGSKA (reference sequence). CDR3 sequence (DNA): TGCAGTGCTAGTCGCGGGACAGGGGATTCACCCCTCCACTTT. It specifies CSASRGTGDSPLHF.

V is TRBV5-8 and J is TRBJ2-2; either TRBD1 or TRBD2 may supply D (5 bases each). Germline V gives CDR1 SGHTS, CDR2 YDEGEE. The V gene lost 4 bases and the J gene lost 6 bases, with 16 bases spanning the gap. The CDR3 runs 15 residues. The CDR3 nucleotides read TGTGCCAGCAGCGTCGAGGGACGAGGTGCCGGGGAGCTGTTTTTT. This encodes CASSVEGRGAGELFF.

J is TRBJ1-3 and V is TRBV19; 9 nucleotides match TRBD1. Germline assignment: CDR1 LNHDA and CDR2 SQIVND (reference sequence). The J segment lost 4 bases and the V segment lost 4 bases, leaving 11 bases of the junction unmatched. There are 17 residues in the CDR3. CDR3 nucleotide sequence: TGTGCCAGTAGTACGGGACAGGGTGGATCTGCGGGAAACACCATATATTTT. Encoded protein: CASSTGQGGSAGNTIYF.

The chain links TRBV6-5 to TRBJ2-3; perhaps TRBD1 as D (5 bases). The CDR3 runs to 15 residues. Deletions cut 7 bases from V and 0 bases from J, with 14 bases between. CDR1 and CDR2 from the germline V gene are MNHEY and SVGAGI. The CDR3 here is CASIAGLTSTDTQYF. For the CDR3, the DNA is TGTGCCAGCATTGCAGGGCTAACTAGCACAGATACGCAGTATTTT.